The 4 T cell receptor beta chains below were found in one sample sequenced in a study of T cell responses to AZD1222 COVID-19 vaccine. Sequencing used immunoSEQ multiplex PCR; TCRdb keeps in-frame clones, though not all of them. The repertoire holds about 27,000 clones, with over 80% as singletons. Sample: peripheral blood, taken 28 days after the second AZD1222 dose. The receptors were gathered from an adult who received the AZD1222 COVID-19 vaccine.

The chain is built from TRBV19 and TRBJ2-1; D may be TRBD2 (5 bases). From germline, CDR1 is LNHDA and CDR2 SQIVND (reference sequence). The CDR3 is 15 residues long. The V end was cut by 6 bases, the J end by 3 bases, with 15 bases between. CDR3 residues: CASRTKADVYNEQFF. The DNA for the CDR3 is TGTGCCAGTAGGACAAAAGCGGACGTCTACAATGAGCAGTTCTTC.

The chain has TRBV5-4 and TRBJ2-2, with TRBD1 matching over 8 bases. CDR1 and CDR2 (germline): SGHNT, YYREEE (reference sequence). The V gene end was trimmed by 3 bases and the J gene end by 0 bases; junction bases not matched to a gene: 4. This CDR3 is built from 16 residues. CDR3 residues: CASSSKGQANTGELFF. Here the CDR3 DNA reads TGTGCCAGCAGCTCAAAGGGACAGGCGAACACCGGGGAGCTGTTTTTT. The entire variable domain, with the rest obtained from reference TRBV5-4 and TRBJ2-2, is as follows: ETGVTQSPTHLIKTRGQQVTLRCSSQSGHNTVSWYQQALGQGPQFIFQYYREEENGRGNFPPRFSGLQFPNYSSELNVNALELDDSALYLCASSSKGQANTGELFFGEGSRLTVL.

The chain carries TRBV7-2 and TRBJ2-5; the D gene could be TRBD1 or TRBD2 (5 bases each). The CDR3 consists of 14 residues. Germline CDR1 SGHTA, CDR2 FQGNSA. V gave up 3 bases and J gave up 5 bases, with 13 bases separating them. This CDR3 reads CASSFRARRETQYF. Here the CDR3 DNA reads TGTGCCAGCAGCTTCAGGGCCCGGAGGGAGACCCAGTACTTC.

This chain uses TRBV30 with TRBJ2-5; TRBD2 agrees at 12 bases. Germline V gene sequence: CDR1 GTSNPN, CDR2 SVGIG (reference sequence). The V gene end was trimmed by 4 bases and the J gene end by 5 bases; junction bases not matched to a gene: 8. The CDR3 has 15 amino acids. CDR3 nucleotides: TGTGCCTGGACGACTAGCGGGAGATTGGGGGAGACCCAGTACTTC. Its protein is CAWTTSGRLGETQYF.